This TCR beta chain stems from a study of follicular helper T cells after annual influenza vaccination. TCRdb's table, derived via immunoSEQ multiplex PCR, lists solely in-frame clones and lacks some. The sample yields about 2,100 clones, around four fifths seen once. Indicated time point: 2015-2016 season, 7 days after influenza vaccination. The CDR3 totals 15 residues. The V end lost 6 bases, the J end lost 3 bases, and 17 bases lay between the germline ends. Germline values: CDR1 MNHNS, CDR2 SASEGT. This specimen was CXCR5+ CD38- circulating T follicular helper cells from blood, taken 7 days after influenza vaccination. Documented subset: circulating Tfh, non-naive CD4+CXCR5+PD-1+ (ICOS+CD38+ or ICOS-CD38-). The V call is TRBV6-1, the J call TRBJ1-1; unclear D gene. The source of this sequence is an adult who received the influenza vaccine. The CDR3 DNA reads TGTGCCAGCAGCGTGGATCTCTCAAGGGACACTGAAGCTTTCTTT. Translation: CASSVDLSRDTEAFF.